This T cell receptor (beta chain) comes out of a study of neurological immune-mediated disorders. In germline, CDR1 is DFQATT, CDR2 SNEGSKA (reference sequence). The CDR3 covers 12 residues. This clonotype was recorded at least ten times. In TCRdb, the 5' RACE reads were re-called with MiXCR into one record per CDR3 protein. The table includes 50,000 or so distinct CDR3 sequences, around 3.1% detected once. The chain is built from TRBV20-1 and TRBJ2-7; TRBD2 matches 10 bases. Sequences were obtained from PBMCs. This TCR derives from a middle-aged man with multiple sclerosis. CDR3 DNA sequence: TGCGTAATACCGGGACTAGCGCCCGAGCAGTACTTC. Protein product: CVIPGLAPEQYF.